The present T cell receptor beta chain was sequenced within a study of T cells in Graves' hyperthyroidism and ophthalmopathy. A remark on this clonotype: Its antigen remains unknown.

Study-wide results and caveats: Through a model of 13 V-J features, ophthalmopathy was separated from stable hyperthyroidism.

This CDR3 is built from 15 residues. The V and J ends lost 7 bases and 6 bases, in that order; junction bases with no gene match: 14. Germline V gene data show CDR1 as SGHTA and CDR2 as FQGTGA. Uncontrolled infection, other autoimmune disease, pregnancy or lactation disqualified patients from enrolment. For the diagnoses, clinical symptoms, serum thyroxine and TRAb, thyroid ultrasound and orbital computed tomography were used. Amplified TCR beta CDR3 regions came from RNA transcripts. The HTBI set primed first-round TCR CDR3 RT-PCR. TCRdb fed the multiplex PCR reads into MiXCR, producing one record per CDR3 protein. Of 550,000 to 850,000 distinct CDR3 sequences listed, under 20% are singletons.

The sequence was collected from a woman in her forties or fifties with Graves' hyperthyroidism that later progressed to Graves' ophthalmopathy. Material for sequencing was blood. The chain combines TRBV7-3 with TRBJ1-2; 7 bases are shared with TRBD1. The CDR3 coding sequence is TGTGCCAGCACCCGACCGGGACAGCCTGTTAATGGCTACACCTTC. This translates into CASTRPGQPVNGYTF.